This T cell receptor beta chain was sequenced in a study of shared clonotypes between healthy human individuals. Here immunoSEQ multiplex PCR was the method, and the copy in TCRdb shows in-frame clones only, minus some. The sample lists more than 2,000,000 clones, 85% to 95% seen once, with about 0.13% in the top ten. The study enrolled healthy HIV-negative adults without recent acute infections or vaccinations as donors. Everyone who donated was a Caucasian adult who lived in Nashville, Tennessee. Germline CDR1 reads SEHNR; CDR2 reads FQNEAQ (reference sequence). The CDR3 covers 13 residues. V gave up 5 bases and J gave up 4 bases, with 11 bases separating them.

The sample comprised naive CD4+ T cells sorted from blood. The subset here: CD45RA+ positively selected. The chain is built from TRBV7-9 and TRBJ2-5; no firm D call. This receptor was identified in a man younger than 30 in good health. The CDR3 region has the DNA TGTGCCAGCAGCATTAACACGGGAGAGACCCAGTACTTC. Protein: CASSINTGETQYF. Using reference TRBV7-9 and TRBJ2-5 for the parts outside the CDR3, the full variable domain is DTGVSQNPRHKITKRGQNVTFRCDPISEHNRLYWYRQTLGQGPEFLTYFQNEAQLEKSRLLSDRFSAERPKGSFSTLEIQRTEQGDSAMYLCASSINTGETQYFGPGTRLLVL.